This is a list of T cell receptor beta chains from one sample in a study of cytomegalovirus exposure and HLA in healthy donors. Sequenced by immunoSEQ multiplex PCR; TCRdb stores in-frame clones only, minus some. This sample carries about 200,000 clones, approximately 78% of them seen once, and the ten largest clones take approximately 3.8%. The sample was PBMCs. These receptors were collected from a male donor in good health and CMV-seronegative. Each CDR3 is given with its conserved first and last residue. Fields, in order: CDR3 protein, CDR3 DNA, clone size, J gene, D gene, V gene. The D gene is left open where the match is weak. Expanded clones are given a class, and other clones once, few, many or no size at all.

CASRDSPGIVGQFF | TGTGCCAGCAGGGACAGTCCGGGGATTGTCGGGCAGTTCTTC | NA | TRBJ2-1 | NA | TRBV5-7
CSSSRTANEQFF | TGTTCCAGCAGCCGGACAGCGAATGAGCAGTTCTTC | few | TRBJ2-1 | NA | TRBV7-9
CASSFGTAYTEAFF | TGTGCCAGCAGCTTCGGGACAGCCTACACTGAAGCTTTCTTT | NA | TRBJ1-1 | TRBD1 | TRBV5-6
CASSWTGTLGRTQYF | TGTGCCAGCAGCTGGACCGGGACTTTGGGGCGGACCCAGTACTTC | NA | TRBJ2-5 | NA | TRBV5-4
CASSSGQGAYEQYF | TGTGCCAGCAGCTCGGGACAGGGAGCCTACGAGCAGTACTTC | NA | TRBJ2-7 | TRBD1 | TRBV13
CASSYSEILDNEQFF | TGTGCCAGCAGTTATTCGGAGATACTAGACAATGAGCAGTTCTTC | NA | TRBJ2-1 | NA | TRBV6-6
CASSLLGFGEAGYNEQFF | TGCGCCAGCAGCTTGCTAGGGTTCGGGGAGGCCGGCTACAATGAGCAGTTCTTC | NA | TRBJ2-1 | NA | TRBV5-1
CASRPRREGYEQYF | TGTGCCAGCAGGCCCCGACGGGAGGGCTACGAGCAGTACTTC | once | TRBJ2-7 | TRBD2 | TRBV6-5
CASSLTGYQPQHF | TGTGCCAGCAGTCTGACAGGGTATCAGCCCCAGCATTTT | once | TRBJ1-5 | TRBD1 | TRBV28
CASSLAQGVETQYF | TGTGCCAGCAGCTTAGCACAGGGGGTAGAGACCCAGTACTTC | NA | TRBJ2-5 | TRBD1 | TRBV7-9
CASSSRDFSAYGYTF | TGTGCCAGCAGTTCCCGGGACTTTTCTGCCTATGGCTACACCTTC | few | TRBJ1-2 | NA | TRBV27
CASSLASSGSSYNEQFF | TGTGCCAGCAGCTTAGCTTCTAGCGGGAGCTCCTACAATGAGCAGTTCTTC | once | TRBJ2-1 | TRBD2 | TRBV7-8
CASSSTYGYTF | TGTGCCAGCAGCTCGACTTATGGCTACACCTTC | NA | TRBJ1-2 | NA | TRBV5-4
CASSVGTSGSGAVYEQYF | TGTGCCAGCAGCGTAGGGACTAGCGGGAGCGGCGCTGTCTACGAGCAGTACTTC | NA | TRBJ2-7 | TRBD2 | TRBV9
CASTNQGTKNIQYF | TGTGCCAGTACCAATCAGGGGACCAAAAACATTCAGTACTTC | once | TRBJ2-4 | NA | TRBV19
CARRIPGQNTYGYTF | TGTGCCAGAAGGATCCCGGGACAGAACACCTATGGCTACACCTTC | NA | TRBJ1-2 | TRBD1 | TRBV2